This T cell receptor beta chain was obtained from a study of Graves' ophthalmopathy and Graves' hyperthyroidism. Overall study context: The collection of peripheral blood took place at initial diagnosis, before any treatment. Study-level results: The 13-signature model separated ophthalmopathy from stable hyperthyroidism at around 86% sensitivity and around 80% specificity.

RNA transcripts yielded amplified TCR beta CDR3 regions. HTBI-primed first-round RT-PCR preceded second-round multiplex PCR. TCRdb recomputed calls from the multiplex PCR reads with MiXCR, one row per CDR3 protein. The sample consists of hundreds of thousands of distinct CDR3 sequences, around a fifth of them appearing once. This CDR3 region has 15 residues. Trimming took 7 bases from V and 4 from J, leaving 19 bases between them. CDR1 is MNHNS and CDR2 is SASEGT in the germline V gene. As for this clonotype: Its antigen is not known.

Diagnostic conclusions were grounded in clinical symptoms, serum thyroxine, TRAb, thyroid ultrasound and orbital computed tomography. PBMCs were isolated from an approximately 10 ml sample of fresh peripheral blood. V gene TRBV6-1 combines with J gene TRBJ1-2; weak D call: TRBD1 (5 bases). This clonotype was sampled from a woman between 18 and 30 years old with stable Graves' hyperthyroidism. Some clones in this sample may be carry-over from other donors' samples. Sample: peripheral blood. The CDR3 region is CASIDIGGTAYGYTF. The CDR3 bases are TGTGCCAGCATCGATATAGGCGGGACTGCCTATGGCTACACCTTC.